This T cell receptor beta chain was observed in a study of blood T cell repertoires in COVID-19. Here immunoSEQ multiplex PCR was the method, and the copy in TCRdb shows in-frame clones only, minus some. The table has about 70,000 clones, roughly three quarters seen once; the top ten hold just under 6.5%. In its sample, this clone was seen a few times. Sequencing used peripheral blood. The sequence was collected from an older woman with acute or convalescent COVID-19.

The CDR3 DNA sequence: TGTGCCAGCAGTTATAGTGGGGAGACCTATAGCAATCAGCCCCAGCATTTT. Its translation is CASSYSGETYSNQPQHF. The genes are TRBV27 and TRBJ1-5, with D unclear. The CDR3 runs to 17 residues. V was clipped by 4 bases and J by 0 bases, with 16 bases between them. The germline CDR1 and CDR2 sequences are MNHEY and SMNVEV (reference sequence).